Listed below are T cell receptor beta chains from one sample, sequenced in a study of T cell responses to AZD1222 COVID-19 vaccine. Clones were sequenced by immunoSEQ multiplex PCR, and TCRdb holds only the in-frame ones, with some missing. The repertoire has tens of thousands of clones, around 86% of them found once; the top ten carry roughly 18%. Here the sequenced sample was peripheral blood, taken 28 days after the second AZD1222 dose. The origin of the receptors is an adult who received the AZD1222 COVID-19 vaccine. CDR3s include the opening cysteine and the closing phenylalanine or tryptophan.

>TRBV6-2/TRBV6-3|TRBJ2-2
CASSYGVRYRNTGELFF
>TRBV7-9|TRBJ2-7
CASSLPRGTGVYEQYF
>TRBV4-2|TRBJ2-5
CASSQDSLAGGRETQYF
>TRBV11-2|TRBJ1-3
CASSLAASGNTIYF
>TRBV2|TRBJ2-5
CASSGSGGLRETQYF
>TRBV7-2|TRBJ1-4
CASSLGPTNEKLFF
>TRBV19|TRBJ2-5
CASSPRKGGETQYF
>TRBV4-1|TRBJ2-7
CASGLEAGSPEQYF
>TRBV2|TRBJ2-1
CAGGTGSSYNEQFF
>TRBV10-3|TRBJ2-3
CAISESPGQLLSTDTQYF
>TRBV12-3/TRBV12-4|TRBJ2-4
CASSKPPGGQYF
>TRBV29-1|TRBJ1-3
CSVEFGGGGNTIYF
>TRBV7-6|TRBJ2-7
CASSLGGTSYEQYF
>TRBV9|TRBJ2-1
CASSVQSELNEQFF
>TRBV4-1|TRBJ1-5
CASSQDWGVNQPQHF
>TRBV2|TRBJ2-7
CASSGSDYEQYF
>TRBV9|TRBJ2-3
CASSEGESTDTQYF
>TRBV7-2|TRBJ2-2
CASSLVAGGLESTGELFF
>TRBV7-2|TRBJ2-2
CASSLVLGPNTGELFF
>TRBV6-5|TRBJ2-6
CASSYGSGSGANVLTF
>TRBV27|TRBJ2-1
CASSQGGNEQFF
>TRBV3-1/TRBV3-2|TRBJ2-5
CASSIGTGKETQYF
>TRBV7-2|TRBJ2-2
CASSSGANTGELFF
>TRBV24-1|TRBJ2-1
CATSDGIGGSDEQFF
>TRBV9|TRBJ1-6
CASSVADRGYHNSPLHF
>TRBV15|TRBJ1-4
CATSTRLEEKLFF
>TRBV30|TRBJ1-5
CAWTMGDQPQHF
>TRBV7-2|TRBJ1-3
CASSPLGGYGNTIYF
>TRBV19|TRBJ1-4
CATSGTGIDEKLFF
>TRBV5-4|TRBJ2-1
CASSAAGTSGFNEQFF
>TRBV7-7|TRBJ2-1
CASSLGGENEQFF
>TRBV4-3|TRBJ1-1
CASSQDGTGGTEAFF
>TRBV11-2|TRBJ1-1
CASRRLRGMGENTEAFF
>TRBV29-1|TRBJ1-1
CSVVTAMNTEAFF
>TRBV5-1|TRBJ1-1
CASSLGQMNTEAFF
>TRBV27|TRBJ1-5
CASSLEGRYQPQHF
>TRBV6-1|TRBJ2-7
CASSEYGVWPYEQYF